This TCR beta chain was captured in a study of blood T cell repertoires in COVID-19. The CDR3 contains 13 residues. Germline-derived CDR1 and CDR2 are SGHVS and FQNEAQ. Deletions cut 1 base from V and 5 bases from J, with 7 bases between. The repertoire was sequenced with immunoSEQ multiplex PCR; TCRdb's copy has only in-frame clones and lacks some. This table holds some 150,000 clones, 87% found once. The sequencing input was peripheral blood. This chain connects TRBV7-8 to TRBJ2-3, with D possibly matching TRBD2 (6 bases). The sequence was obtained from a woman aged 45 to 65 with acute or convalescent COVID-19. CDR3 coding DNA: TGTGCCAGCAGCTTAGTTAGCGGAGATACGCAGTATTTT. It is translated as CASSLVSGDTQYF.